The clone carrying this T cell receptor beta chain was seen a handful of times. Looked up from germline, CDR1 is SGHRS and CDR2 is YFSETQ. Trimming cost V 5 bases and J 3 bases; bases outside gene matches: 9. The CDR3 extends over 16 amino acids. The data derive from a study of T-cell reconstitution after alpha-beta-depleted transplantation in children. Preparation of the TCRbeta library used unique molecular identifiers. TCRdb redid the calling of the PCR reads with MiXCR, one entry per CDR3 protein. The table shows 500,000 to 650,000 distinct CDR3 sequences, with over 10% occurring only once. The clonotype originates from a male patient between 10 and 17 years old who had a stem cell transplant for acute myeloid leukemia, so the T cells may come from the graft donor. Sequencing was performed on PBMCs, mostly from graft donor cells, taken 360 days after TCRalphabeta/CD19-depleted stem cell transplant. The chain employs TRBV5-1 and TRBJ2-1; 9 nucleotides line up with TRBD2. In DNA, the CDR3 is TGCGCCAGCAGTTTTCAAACTAGCGGGCACTACAATGAGCAGTTCTTC. It yields the protein CASSFQTSGHYNEQFF.